One and the same sample provided the 7 T cell receptor beta chains below, sequenced in a study of OX40 agonist ivuxolimab in advanced cancers. The library was built by means of the immunoSEQ multiplex PCR assay. Here the immuneACCESS table is served through TCRdb, limited to in-frame sequences with V and J called. Missing clones are a known gap in these copies; in checked studies unresolved V genes cover under half, and the rest lacks a known reason. For this sample there are roughly 35,000 clones; about nine tenths appear just once. Together, the top ten hold roughly 34% of the sample. Specimen: CD4+ or CD8+ T cells sorted from blood, collected in a trial of the OX40 agonist ivuxolimab. Every receptor here comes from an adult with an advanced solid tumor such as melanoma, head and neck, liver or kidney cancer.

This chain links TRBV9 with TRBJ2-7; a possible D gene is TRBD2 (6 bases). Trimming took 2 bases from V and 0 from J, leaving 12 bases between them. CDR1 SGDLS and CDR2 YYNGEE come from the germline V gene. The CDR3 length is 15 residues. DNA of the CDR3: TGTGCCAGCAGCGTCTCGGGGGTTAGCTCCTACGAGCAGTACTTC. The encoded protein is CASSVSGVSSYEQYF.

In DNA form, the CDR3 reads TGTGCCAGCAGTGAAGCTGGAGGCGGGAGGGTTATGTTTTTT. It specifies CASSEAGGGRVMFF. J is TRBJ2-2 and V is TRBV2; 9 bases are a match to TRBD2. After removal of 0 bases from V and 15 bases from J, the junction contained 8 bases not matched to a gene. Germline V gene sequence: CDR1 SNHLY, CDR2 FYNNEI. The CDR3 length is 14 residues.

The V call is TRBV4-2, the J call TRBJ2-1; tentative D call: TRBD2 (5 bases). Deletions cut 1 base from V and 15 bases from J, with 16 bases between. Germline V gives CDR1 LGHNA, CDR2 YNFKEQ. The CDR3 is 13 residues long. The CDR3 loop is CASSQVRDGETFF. The CDR3 DNA sequence: TGTGCCAGCAGCCAAGTTCGGGATGGGGAAACGTTCTTC.

The chain employs TRBV7-2 and TRBJ1-2; D not resolved. Germline V gene data show CDR1 as SGHTA and CDR2 as FQGNSA. The CDR3 consists of 13 residues. Trimming left V 0 bases short and J 3 bases short, with 5 bases between. The CDR3 DNA is TGTGCCAGCAGCTTAGCCGGGGACTATGGCTACACCTTC. Protein: CASSLAGDYGYTF.

The chain carries TRBV6-1 and TRBJ1-5; unclear D gene. The germline V gene encodes CDR1 MNHNS and CDR2 SASEGT. The CDR3 is 13 amino acids. V was clipped by 5 bases and J by 4 bases, with 9 bases between them. The CDR3 DNA is TGTGCCAGCAGTACCGTAGGGAATCAGCCCCAGCATTTT. Encoded protein: CASSTVGNQPQHF.

This sequence joins TRBV27 and TRBJ2-1, with 7 bases that match TRBD2. This CDR3 spans 15 amino acids. V was clipped by 0 bases and J by 3 bases; unmatched bases: 2. Germline lookup yields CDR1 MNHEY and CDR2 SMNVEV (reference sequence). CDR3: CASSLSWEGYNEQFF. For the CDR3, the DNA is TGTGCCAGCAGTTTATCGTGGGAGGGCTACAATGAGCAGTTCTTC.

The V call is TRBV7-6, the J call TRBJ2-2, with 9 bases lining up with TRBD1. CDR3 length equals 15 residues. CDR1 and CDR2 (germline): SGHVS, FNYEAQ. Trimming cost V 6 bases and J 10 bases; bases outside gene matches: 12. This CDR3 reads CASSWGQGDEEELFF. The DNA for the CDR3 is TGTGCCAGCAGTTGGGGACAGGGTGATGAAGAGGAGCTGTTTTTT.